This T cell receptor beta chain was obtained from a study of blood T cell repertoires in COVID-19. Participants spanned ages about 18 to 95 years and resided in about two dozen US areas. Only in-frame clones appear in the TCRdb table, and some are missing; sequencing was by immunoSEQ multiplex PCR. The sample gives 250,000 or so clones, around 93% of which show up once; 2.8% is in the top ten. Germline V gene data show CDR1 as SGDLS and CDR2 as YYNGEE. With 2 bases clipped from V and 6 bases from J, the junction kept 2 bases outside the gene matches. CDR3 size: 15 residues. Sequencing was carried out using PBMCs or T cells enriched from blood (not recorded which). This chain links TRBV9 with TRBJ2-2; 12 nucleotides line up with TRBD1. The receptor was isolated from a middle-aged man who had been exposed to COVID-19. DNA of the CDR3: TGTGCCAGCAGCGTCCGGGACAGGGGGCCCGGGGAGCTGTTTTTT. Translated: CASSVRDRGPGELFF.